The 22 T cell receptor beta chains presented below share a single source sample, sequenced in a study of cytomegalovirus exposure and HLA in healthy donors (dated 2017 in TCRdb). Library preparation was by the immunoSEQ multiplex PCR assay. TCRdb holds this immuneACCESS table with in-frame rearrangements only. Some clones are missing; in checked studies, unresolved V genes explain under half, and the rest has no known cause. This sample has around 190,000 clones in its table, and approximately 86% of those were observed once. The top ten constitute roughly 6.6% of the sample. Input material: PBMCs. The source of these receptors is a man under 40 in good health and CMV-seropositive.

In DNA, the CDR3 is TGTGCCAGCACACGGGACCTTAATAGCAATCAGCCCCAGCATTTT. Translating it yields CASTRDLNSNQPQHF. The chain uses TRBV2 and TRBJ1-5; weak D call: TRBD1 (5 bases). Germline CDR1 SNHLY, CDR2 FYNNEI. CDR3 size: 15 residues. V lost 7 bases to trimming and J lost 0 bases, with 13 bases between them.

The chain employs TRBV20-1 and TRBJ1-2; D remains unclear. The CDR3 spans 11 residues. Germline CDR1 is DFQATT and CDR2 is SNEGSKA (reference sequence). The CDR3 DNA reads as TGCAGCTCTCCCTATCTCTATGGCTACACCTTC. Translation gives CSSPYLYGYTF.

The rearrangement joins TRBV27 to TRBJ1-1, with unresolved D. CDR3 size: 15 residues. Per the germline V gene, CDR1 is MNHEY and CDR2 is SMNVEV (reference sequence). Deletions cut 1 base from V and 5 bases from J, with 14 bases between. The CDR3 DNA follows: TGTGCCAGCAGTTTATATGAGGGCCCGCGGACTGAAGCTTTCTTT. Its translation is CASSLYEGPRTEAFF.

There are many counts of this clone. Other DNA sequences in the same sample also yield this CDR3. J is TRBJ2-3 and V is TRBV19; no definite D call. Germline CDR1 LNHDA, CDR2 SQIVND (reference sequence). The length of the CDR3 is 10 residues. Between the trimmed V and J ends, which lost 9 bases and 6 bases, there was a span of 7 bases. The CDR3 bases are TGTGCCAGCCACGGGGATACGCAGTATTTT. As protein: CASHGDTQYF. The whole variable domain, filled in from reference TRBV19 and TRBJ2-3, reads DGGITQSPKYLFRKEGQNVTLSCEQNLNHDAMYWYRQDPGQGLRLIYYSQIVNDFQKGDIAEGYSVSREKKESFPLTVTSAQKNPTAFYLCASHGDTQYFGPGTRLTVL.

The chain employs TRBV7-6 and TRBJ2-2, with 7 nucleotides matching TRBD1. Germline values: CDR1 SGHVS, CDR2 FNYEAQ. The junction had 7 bases not matched to a gene; V was cut back by 1 base and J by 2 bases. The CDR3 consists of 17 residues. CDR3 loop: CASSLDRWTGNTGELFF. The CDR3 coding sequence is TGTGCCAGCAGCTTAGATAGGTGGACAGGCAACACCGGGGAGCTGTTTTTT. The whole variable domain, filled in from reference TRBV7-6 and TRBJ2-2, reads GAGVSQSPRYKVTKRGQDVALRCDPISGHVSLYWYRQALGQGPEFLTYFNYEAQQDKSGLPNDRFSAERPEGSISTLTIQRTEQRDSAMYRCASSLDRWTGNTGELFFGEGSRLTVL.

V and J are TRBV27 and TRBJ1-6; 7 bases agree with TRBD1. The CDR3 runs 16 residues. The V segment lost 1 base and the J segment 6 bases; nucleotides outside the gene matches: 6. CDR1 MNHEY and CDR2 SMNVEV come from the germline V gene (reference sequence). CDR3 sequence reads: CASSLFPGGGNSPLHF. CDR3 DNA sequence: TGTGCCAGCAGTTTATTCCCAGGGGGGGGTAATTCACCCCTCCACTTT.

The chain is built from TRBV5-8 and TRBJ2-3; D remains unclear. The CDR3 runs to 11 residues. Looked up from germline, CDR1 is SGHTS and CDR2 is YDEGEE. V was pared by 5 bases and J by 6 bases, with 7 bases between. CDR3 region: CASRESDTQYF. CDR3 in DNA: TGTGCCAGCAGGGAATCGGATACGCAGTATTTT.

V is TRBV28 and J is TRBJ2-1; TRBD2 might be the D (5 bases). V lost 5 bases and J 3 bases, leaving 11 bases between the germline ends. Looked up from germline, CDR1 is MDHEN and CDR2 is SYDVKM. The CDR3 extends over 14 amino acids. The CDR3 reads CASSRRVVYNEQFF. Written as DNA, the CDR3 is TGTGCCAGCAGTAGGCGGGTTGTCTACAATGAGCAGTTCTTC.

V and J are TRBV7-2 and TRBJ2-7; tentatively, D is TRBD2 (5 bases). Germline V lookup: CDR1 SGHTA, CDR2 FQGNSA. V dropped 1 base and J dropped 5 bases, with 9 bases sitting between them. The CDR3 length is 13 residues. CDR3 loop: CASSLGGRDEQYF. The CDR3 nucleotides read TGTGCCAGCAGCTTAGGAGGGCGAGACGAGCAGTACTTC.

The chain uses TRBV6-1 and TRBJ2-3; the match to TRBD2 covers 8 bases. CDR1 and CDR2 from the germline V gene are MNHNS and SASEGT. This CDR3 comprises 16 residues. V dropped 1 base and J dropped 7; count of bases not matched to a gene: 10. CDR3 nucleotides: TGTGCCAGCAGTGAAGGGGTAGCGGGGCCCCGGAATACGCAGTATTTT. This sequence encodes CASSEGVAGPRNTQYF.

The gene calls are TRBV11-2 and TRBJ1-5; D call uncertain. V was pared by 5 bases and J by 0 bases, with 17 bases between. Per the germline V gene, CDR1 is SGHAT and CDR2 is FQNNGV. This CDR3 spans 17 amino acids. Here the CDR3 reads CASSQLTLEYSNQPQHF. DNA of the CDR3: TGTGCCAGCAGCCAATTAACCCTGGAGTATAGCAATCAGCCCCAGCATTTT.

The chain combines TRBV6-9 with TRBJ2-5, with D perhaps TRBD2 (6 bases). V was clipped by 7 bases and J by 1 base, with 25 bases between them. The CDR3 runs to 18 residues. In germline, CDR1 is MNHGY, CDR2 SVAAGI. The CDR3 region is CASIFASTGDPGQETQYF. The DNA for the CDR3 is TGTGCCAGCATTTTCGCCTCGACGGGAGATCCGGGCCAAGAGACCCAGTACTTC.

The chain joins TRBV12-5 to TRBJ2-7; D perhaps matches TRBD2 (5 bases). Trimming cost V 7 bases and J 3 bases, with 16 bases left between them. Germline lookup yields CDR1 LGHNT and CDR2 FRNRAP. This CDR3 has 14 residues. The CDR3 DNA reads as TGTGCTAGTGTCCTCCGGGCCGGAGGCTACGAGCAGTACTTC. This codes for CASVLRAGGYEQYF.

V and J are TRBV7-9 and TRBJ1-4; a weak D match, TRBD1 (5 bases). The CDR3 has 15 amino acids. Trimming took 2 bases from V and 3 from J, leaving 10 bases between them. Germline V lookup: CDR1 SEHNR, CDR2 FQNEAQ (reference sequence). The CDR3 bases are TGTGCCAGCAGCTTAAGGAGGGACCCTAATGAAAAACTGTTTTTT. It is translated as CASSLRRDPNEKLFF.

This clone showed up just once. The gene calls are TRBV11-2 and TRBJ2-7; 8 bases match TRBD2. This CDR3 is 16 amino acids long. The germline gives CDR1 SGHAT, CDR2 FQNNGV. V trimming: 5 bases; J trimming: 2 bases; junction bases outside the gene matches: 11. The CDR3 region has the DNA TGTGCCAGCAGCCACCGCCTGGGACTAGTAGCCTACGAGCAGTACTTC. Translation gives CASSHRLGLVAYEQYF.

The CDR3 sequence: CASGLDTGVNTEAFF. In DNA form, the CDR3 reads TGTGCTAGTGGTTTGGATACAGGAGTGAACACTGAAGCTTTCTTT. The chain employs TRBV12-5 and TRBJ1-1, with D perhaps matching TRBD1 (5 bases). V was trimmed by 1 base and J by 0 bases, leaving 9 bases between them. Looked up from germline, CDR1 is LGHNT and CDR2 is FRNRAP. The length of the CDR3 is 15 residues.

This chain connects TRBV4-1 to TRBJ2-5; D is undetermined. V was clipped by 3 bases and J by 4 bases, with 9 bases between them. The CDR3 has 13 residues. Germline CDR1 reads MGHRA; CDR2 reads YSYEKL. The CDR3 sequence is CASSQVPLETQYF. The DNA of the CDR3 is TGCGCCAGCAGCCAGGTCCCTCTAGAGACCCAGTACTTC.

This chain joins TRBV5-4 and TRBJ1-1; D gene ambiguous. The CDR3 runs 14 residues. Trimming removed 1 base from V and 4 bases from J, with 11 bases in between. Per the germline V gene, CDR1 is SGHNT and CDR2 is YYREEE (reference sequence). Here the CDR3 reads CASSLFGVGTEAFF. CDR3 nucleotide sequence: TGTGCCAGCAGCTTGTTCGGGGTGGGCACTGAAGCTTTCTTT.

This sequence joins TRBV9 and TRBJ1-4; no reliable D call. There are 14 residues in the CDR3. Per germline, CDR1 SGDLS and CDR2 YYNGEE. Trimming removed 1 base from V and 3 bases from J, with 7 bases in between. The chain's CDR3 is CASSVSPANEKLFF. CDR3 DNA: TGTGCCAGCAGCGTAAGTCCAGCTAATGAAAAACTGTTTTTT.

The chain couples TRBV6-1 to TRBJ2-7; D gene ambiguous. This CDR3 is built from 13 residues. V lost 4 bases and J lost 9, with 16 bases in between. The V gene's germline CDR1 is MNHNS and CDR2 SASEGT. CDR3 loop: CASSGERNQGQYF. The DNA for the CDR3 is TGTGCCAGCAGTGGAGAACGGAACCAAGGGCAGTACTTC.

The V call is TRBV6-6, the J call TRBJ2-7; 10 bases line up with TRBD2. Looked up from germline, CDR1 is MNHNY and CDR2 is SVGAGI (reference sequence). CDR3 size: 16 residues. V shed 2 bases and J 3 bases; nucleotides not matched to a gene: 7. This CDR3 reads CASSYPEASGSYEQYF. The CDR3 bases are TGTGCCAGCAGTTACCCTGAGGCTAGCGGGAGCTACGAGCAGTACTTC.

The chain carries TRBV10-3 and TRBJ1-2; 8 bases map to TRBD1. Germline-derived CDR1 and CDR2 are ENHRY and SYGVKD. The CDR3 has 20 amino acids. V gave up 1 base and J gave up 4 bases; unmatched junction bases: 20. The CDR3 DNA reads as TGTGCCATCAGTGAGTGGAACTATCCACCTCCGGACAGGGTGGTCTATGGCTACACCTTC. Protein product: CAISEWNYPPPDRVVYGYTF.